This T cell receptor beta chain comes out of a study of CD8 T cells in Susac syndrome. V dropped 5 bases and J dropped 3 bases, with 16 bases sitting between them. The germline gives CDR1 SEHNR, CDR2 FQNEAQ (reference sequence). The CDR3 consists of 15 residues. In this sample, this clonotype turned up a few times. An input of about 0.45 to 1 ug of RNA was subjected to reverse transcription using random hexamers. MiXCR, applied by TCRdb to the immunoSEQ multiplex PCR reads, yields one record per CDR3 protein. The sample has about 440,000 distinct CDR3 sequences; 75% to 90% are singletons. The chain is built from TRBV7-9 and TRBJ2-5; no clear D. Sequencing was carried out using CD8+ T cells from PBMCs. This sequence originates from a human donor with multiple sclerosis. This CDR3 is CASSLLDALEETQYF. The DNA of the CDR3 is TGTGCCAGCAGCCTTTTGGATGCTTTGGAAGAGACCCAGTACTTC.